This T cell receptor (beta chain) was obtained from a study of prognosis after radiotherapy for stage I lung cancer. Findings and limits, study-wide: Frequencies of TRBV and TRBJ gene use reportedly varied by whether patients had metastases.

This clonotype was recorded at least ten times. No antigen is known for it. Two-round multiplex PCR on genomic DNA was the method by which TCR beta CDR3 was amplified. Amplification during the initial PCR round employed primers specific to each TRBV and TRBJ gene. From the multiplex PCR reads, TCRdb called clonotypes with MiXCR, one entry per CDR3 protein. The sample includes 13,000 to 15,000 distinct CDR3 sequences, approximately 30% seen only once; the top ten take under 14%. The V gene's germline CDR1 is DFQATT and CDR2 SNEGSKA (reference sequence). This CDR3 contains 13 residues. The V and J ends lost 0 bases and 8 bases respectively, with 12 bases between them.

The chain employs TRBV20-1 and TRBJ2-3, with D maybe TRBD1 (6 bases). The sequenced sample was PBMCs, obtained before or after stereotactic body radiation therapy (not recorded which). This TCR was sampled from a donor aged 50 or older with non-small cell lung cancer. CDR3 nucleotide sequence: TGCAGTGCTAGAGATCTCTACAGGGCTACGCAGTATTTT. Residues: CSARDLYRATQYF.